A single sample gave rise to the 10 T cell receptor beta chains below, sequenced in a study of metastatic and nonmetastatic thyroid tumors. Patients were all untreated before their thyroid surgery. TCRdb redid the clone calls on the PCR reads using MiXCR. The data show about 40,000 clones, with approximately 12% seen just once and 9.5% held by the top ten. Sample: blood. These receptors all stem from a female donor with papillary thyroid cancer or a benign thyroid nodule (not recorded which). Some clones in this sample may be carry-over from other donors' samples.

The chain employs TRBV20-1 and TRBJ2-7, with D perhaps being TRBD1 or TRBD2 (5 bases each). Deletions cut 3 bases from V and 1 base from J, with 16 bases between. Germline lookup yields CDR1 DFQATT and CDR2 SNEGSKA (reference sequence). The CDR3 covers 15 residues. The CDR3, as DNA: TGCAGTGCTAGGAGGCTCGGGGACGGGTCCTACGAGCAGTACTTC. Translating it yields CSARRLGDGSYEQYF.

This clone has at least ten counts. The chain uses TRBV6-1 and TRBJ2-1; either TRBD1 or TRBD2 may fit D (5 bases each). Germline V CDR1 and CDR2: MNHNS, SASEGT. Trimming stripped 5 bases from V and 7 bases from J, with 12 bases between. This CDR3 region has 13 residues. In DNA, the CDR3 is TGTGCCAGCAGTACCGGGACGAATAATGAGCAGTTCTTC. Translation gives CASSTGTNNEQFF.

Many counts were recorded for this clone. The chain joins TRBV4-1 to TRBJ2-1; D not certain. Trimming pared 1 base from V and 0 bases from J, leaving 13 bases between. From germline, CDR1 is MGHRA and CDR2 YSYEKL. This CDR3 comprises 17 residues. CDR3 region: CASSQGAARSSYNEQFF. The CDR3 nucleotides are TGCGCCAGCAGCCAAGGGGCAGCCCGAAGCTCCTACAATGAGCAGTTCTTC.

This clone came up many times. J is TRBJ2-1 and V is TRBV24-1; D is possibly TRBD2 (5 bases). Trimming cost V 4 bases and J 0 bases, with 12 bases left between them. The CDR3 contains 16 residues. Germline V gene data show CDR1 as KGHDR and CDR2 as SFDVKD. CDR3 DNA sequence: TGTGCCACCAGTGACCGAGGGAGCGACTCCTACAATGAGCAGTTCTTC. Its protein product is CATSDRGSDSYNEQFF.

This clone was observed a few times. The chain couples TRBV6-2 or TRBV6-3 to TRBJ2-7; 7 nucleotides line up with TRBD2. The length of the CDR3 is 14 residues. The V segment lost 7 bases and the J segment 5 bases; nucleotides outside the gene matches: 11. The germline V gene has CDR1 MNHEY and CDR2 SVGEGT. DNA of the CDR3: TGTGCCAGCACCCCGCGGCTAGCGGTAGACGAGCAGTACTTC. This translates into CASTPRLAVDEQYF.

This clone was recorded at least ten times. This sequence joins TRBV7-9 and TRBJ1-4; D is undetermined. The V gene's germline CDR1 is SEHNR and CDR2 FQNEAQ (reference sequence). This CDR3 region has 13 residues. V was clipped by 5 bases and J by 5 bases, with 9 bases between them. CDR3 coding DNA: TGTGCCAGCAGCCCTAGCACCAATGAAAAACTGTTTTTT. Amino acid sequence: CASSPSTNEKLFF.

The sample holds many counts of this clone. A much larger clone lies a single base off, so this may be a read error. This chain links TRBV2 with TRBJ2-1; tentatively, D is TRBD2 (5 bases). This CDR3 spans 14 amino acids. The germline V gene encodes CDR1 SNHLY and CDR2 FYNNEI. The CDR3 region has the DNA TGTGCCAGCAGGCCTTTTAGTGATTCGGAGGAGCGGTTCTTC. Amino acids: CASRPFSDSEERFF. Full variable domain (remainder filled in from reference TRBV2 and TRBJ2-1): EPEVTQTPSHQVTQMGQEVILRCVPISNHLYFYWYRQILGQKVEFLVSFYNNEISEKSEIFDDQFSVERPDGSNFTLKIRSTKLEDSAMYFCASRPFSDSEERFFGPGTRLTVL.

Ten or more counts support this clone. The chain uses TRBV12-3 or TRBV12-4 and TRBJ1-5; the match to TRBD1 covers 9 bases. V gave up 6 bases and J gave up 4 bases; unmatched junction bases: 4. This CDR3 contains 14 residues. The CDR3: CASSPGQGNQPQHF. The CDR3 region has the DNA TGTGCCAGCAGCCCGGGACAGGGAAATCAGCCCCAGCATTTT.

At least ten counts were recorded for this clone. The chain recombines TRBV11-3 with TRBJ1-4, with D possibly TRBD1 on 6 matching bases. In germline, CDR1 is SGHNT, CDR2 YENEEA. V lost 5 bases and J lost 10, with 20 bases in between. The CDR3 has 15 amino acids. The CDR3 loop reads CASSVTGSNYGKLFF. Written as DNA, the CDR3 is TGTGCCAGCAGCGTGACAGGATCCAACTATGGAAAACTGTTTTTT.

This clone was seen at least ten times. The chain carries TRBV13 and TRBJ1-2; no clear D gene. The CDR3 is 13 residues long. Germline assignment: CDR1 PRHDT and CDR2 FYEKMQ (reference sequence). V was clipped by 5 bases and J by 6 bases, with 13 bases between them. CDR3 bases: TGTGCCAGCAGCGAAGACATAGTGGATGGCTACACCTTC. Translated, it gives CASSEDIVDGYTF.